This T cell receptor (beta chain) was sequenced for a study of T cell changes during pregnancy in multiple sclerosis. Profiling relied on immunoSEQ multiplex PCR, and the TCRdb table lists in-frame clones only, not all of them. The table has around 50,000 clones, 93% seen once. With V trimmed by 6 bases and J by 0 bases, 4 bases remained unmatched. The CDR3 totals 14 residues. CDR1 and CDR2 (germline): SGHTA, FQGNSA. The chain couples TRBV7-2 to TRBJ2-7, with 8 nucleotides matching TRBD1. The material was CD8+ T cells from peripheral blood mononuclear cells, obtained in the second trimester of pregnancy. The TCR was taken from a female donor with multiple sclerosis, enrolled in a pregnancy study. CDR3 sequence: CASSKDRDSYEQYF. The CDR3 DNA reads TGTGCCAGCAGTAAGGACAGGGACTCCTACGAGCAGTACTTC. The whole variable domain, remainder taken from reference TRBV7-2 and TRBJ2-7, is GAGVSQSPSNKVTEKGKDVELRCDPISGHTALYWYRQSLGQGLEFLIYFQGNSAPDKSGLPSDRFSAERTGGSVSTLTIQRTQQEDSAVYLCASSKDRDSYEQYFGPGTRLTVT.